Each of the 13 T cell receptor beta chains below was sequenced from the same sample in a study of tumor T cells in aggressive B-cell lymphoma. Here immunoSEQ multiplex PCR was the method, and the copy in TCRdb shows in-frame clones only, minus some. The repertoire holds about 3,600 clones, with roughly 90% as singletons. The sequencing sample was made of tumor tissue. The receptors here all came from an adult with diffuse large B cell lymphoma.

Turning to this clone: The sample holds other DNA sequences that translate to the same CDR3. The CDR3 DNA reads as TGCGCCAGCAGGGATACTAGAGACGAAACCCAGTACTTC. It codes for CASRDTRDETQYF. The rearrangement joins TRBV4-3 to TRBJ2-5; weak D call: TRBD2 (5 bases). The CDR3 sequence is 13 residues long. The germline V gene encodes CDR1 LGHNA and CDR2 YSLEER. Trimming removed 6 bases from V and 8 bases from J, with 16 bases in between.

The rearrangement links TRBV11-2 to TRBJ2-3; TRBD2 is a possible D gene (6 bases). The CDR3 loop spans 15 amino acids. V lost 5 bases and J lost 2, with 14 bases in between. Per the germline V gene, CDR1 is SGHAT and CDR2 is FQNNGV. In DNA, the CDR3 is TGTGCCAGCAGCCCCCCGGGGGATTACACAGATACGCAGTATTTT. Residues: CASSPPGDYTDTQYF. The variable domain in full, completed from reference TRBV11-2 and TRBJ2-3, reads EAGVAQSPRYKIIEKRQSVAFWCNPISGHATLYWYQQILGQGPKLLIQFQNNGVVDDSQLPKDRFSAERLKGVDSTLKIQPAKLEDSAVYLCASSPPGDYTDTQYFGPGTRLTVL.

This rearrangement joins TRBV9 to TRBJ1-3; tentative D call: TRBD1 (6 bases). Germline CDR1 reads SGDLS; CDR2 reads YYNGEE. This CDR3 contains 19 residues. Trimming pared 0 bases from V and 1 base from J, leaving 20 bases between. CDR3 DNA sequence: TGTGCCAGCAGCGTAGGAGGGGGTGCGGGCCAGGTTTCTGGAAACACCATATATTTT. It yields the protein CASSVGGGAGQVSGNTIYF.

The J gene is TRBJ1-1, the V gene TRBV19; 9 positions agree with TRBD1. V lost 9 bases to trimming and J lost 7 bases; unmatched junction nucleotides: 6. The CDR3 is made up of 12 amino acids. From germline, CDR1 is LNHDA and CDR2 SQIVND (reference sequence). CDR3 loop: CASVQGAGEAFF. Here the CDR3 DNA reads TGTGCCAGCGTACAGGGGGCGGGTGAAGCTTTCTTT.

The chain has TRBV6-1 and TRBJ1-1, with a weak D call TRBD1 (6 bases). Trimming pared 6 bases from V and 5 bases from J, leaving 13 bases between. The germline gives CDR1 MNHNS, CDR2 SASEGT. The CDR3 consists of 13 residues. Here the CDR3 reads CASSLTGLTEAFF. In DNA, the CDR3 is TGTGCCAGCAGCCTTACAGGGTTGACTGAAGCTTTCTTT.

The chain has TRBV9 and TRBJ2-1, with unresolved D. There are 13 residues in the CDR3. V lost 0 bases and J 8 bases, leaving 9 bases between the germline ends. The germline V gene encodes CDR1 SGDLS and CDR2 YYNGEE. CDR3 coding DNA: TGTGCCAGCAGCGTAGCTAGTGGGTATGAGCAGTTCTTC. Residues: CASSVASGYEQFF.

The gene calls are TRBV6-1 and TRBJ2-2; possible D gene TRBD2, 5 bases. Germline lookup yields CDR1 MNHNS and CDR2 SASEGT. The CDR3 spans 15 residues. Trimming left V 2 bases short and J 4 bases short, with 11 bases between. CDR3: CASSERASLTGELFF. CDR3 DNA sequence: TGTGCCAGCAGTGAAAGGGCTAGCCTCACCGGGGAGCTGTTTTTT.

The V and J genes are TRBV2 and TRBJ2-7, with 7 bases aligning to TRBD1. CDR3 size: 13 residues. V was clipped by 7 bases and J by 2 bases; unmatched bases: 5. CDR1 SNHLY and CDR2 FYNNEI come from the germline V gene. For the CDR3, the DNA is TGTGCCAGCACCCGGGACAGAGCCTACGAGCAGTACTTC. Translated: CASTRDRAYEQYF.

The J gene is TRBJ2-5, the V gene TRBV7-9; D gene unclear. CDR1 is SEHNR and CDR2 is FQNEAQ in the germline V gene (reference sequence). V lost 1 base and J 2 bases, leaving 8 bases between the germline ends. This CDR3 is built from 14 residues. CDR3 protein: CASSLEHLQETQYF. CDR3 sequence (DNA): TGTGCCAGCAGCTTAGAGCATCTTCAAGAGACCCAGTACTTC.

This clone was seen once. The CDR3 reads CASSLAGGLNQPQHF. The CDR3 region has the DNA TGTGCCAGCAGCTTAGCAGGGGGCCTCAATCAGCCCCAGCATTTT. The chain is built from TRBV7-9 and TRBJ1-5, with 7 bases that match TRBD1. Germline V lookup: CDR1 SEHNR, CDR2 FQNEAQ (reference sequence). With V trimmed by 0 bases and J by 3 bases, 2 bases remained unmatched. The CDR3 is made up of 15 amino acids.

This rearrangement joins TRBV5-1 to TRBJ2-5, with D possibly being TRBD1 (5 bases). Trimming cost V 0 bases and J 5 bases, with 8 bases left between them. CDR3 length: 13 residues. CDR1 and CDR2 (germline): SGHRS, YFSETQ. CDR3 sequence: CASSLGGEETQYF. CDR3 coding DNA: TGCGCCAGCAGCTTGGGGGGCGAGGAGACCCAGTACTTC.

The J gene is TRBJ2-5, the V gene TRBV7-9, with a tentative D call TRBD2 (6 bases). Germline CDR1 reads SEHNR; CDR2 reads FQNEAQ (reference sequence). This CDR3 is 14 amino acids long. The V end was cut by 4 bases, the J end by 4 bases, with 13 bases between. CDR3 bases: TGTGCCAGCAGCTCTCCAACCGGGGGAGAGACCCAGTACTTC. Amino acids: CASSSPTGGETQYF.

J is TRBJ1-2 and V is TRBV5-8; 8 nucleotides agree with TRBD1. Trimming cost V 2 bases and J 6 bases; bases outside gene matches: 9. Germline assignment: CDR1 SGHTS and CDR2 YDEGEE. The CDR3 runs 15 residues. The CDR3 DNA follows: TGTGCCAGCAGCTTTACCGTGACAGGGGTCAATGGCTACACCTTC. Its protein is CASSFTVTGVNGYTF.